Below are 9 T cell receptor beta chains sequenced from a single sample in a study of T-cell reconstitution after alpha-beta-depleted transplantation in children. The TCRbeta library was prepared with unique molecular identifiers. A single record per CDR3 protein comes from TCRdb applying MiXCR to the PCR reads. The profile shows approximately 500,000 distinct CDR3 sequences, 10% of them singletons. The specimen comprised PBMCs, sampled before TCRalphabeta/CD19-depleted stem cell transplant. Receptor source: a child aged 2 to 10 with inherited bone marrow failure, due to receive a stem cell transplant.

The CDR3 here is CASSPAGLAGGPGTGELFF. The CDR3 region has the DNA TGCGCCAGCAGCCCGGCGGGACTAGCGGGAGGGCCCGGAACCGGGGAGCTGTTTTTT. This rearrangement joins TRBV5-1 to TRBJ2-2, with 16 bases matching TRBD2. The CDR3 spans 19 residues. The V segment lost 4 bases and the J segment 5 bases; nucleotides outside the gene matches: 11. The germline gives CDR1 SGHRS, CDR2 YFSETQ. The full variable domain, with the rest looked up from reference TRBV5-1 and TRBJ2-2, is KAGVTQTPRYLIKTRGQQVTLSCSPISGHRSVSWYQQTPGQGLQFLFEYFSETQRNKGNFPGRFSGRQFSNSRSEMNVSTLELGDSALYLCASSPAGLAGGPGTGELFFGEGSRLTVL.

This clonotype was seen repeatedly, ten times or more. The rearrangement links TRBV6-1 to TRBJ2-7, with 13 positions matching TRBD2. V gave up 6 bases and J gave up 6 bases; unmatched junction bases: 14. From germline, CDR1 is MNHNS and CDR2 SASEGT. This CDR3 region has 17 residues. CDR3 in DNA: TGTGCCAGCAGCCCCGTCCCGGGACTAGCGGGACTAGGCGAGCAGTACTTC. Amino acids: CASSPVPGLAGLGEQYF.

CDR3 residues: CSARTSGSYNEQFF. CDR3 bases: TGCAGTGCTAGGACTAGCGGGAGCTACAATGAGCAGTTCTTC. The chain recombines TRBV20-1 with TRBJ2-1; 12 nucleotides match TRBD2. The CDR3 has 14 amino acids. Germline-derived CDR1 and CDR2 are DFQATT and SNEGSKA (reference sequence). Trimming at V came to 3 bases and at J to 3 bases, leaving 0 bases not matched to a gene.

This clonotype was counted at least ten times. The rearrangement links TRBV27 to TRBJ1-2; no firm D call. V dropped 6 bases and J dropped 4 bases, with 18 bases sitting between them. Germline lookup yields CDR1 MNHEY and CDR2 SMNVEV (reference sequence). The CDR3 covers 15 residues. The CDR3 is CASRARGGKVYGYTF. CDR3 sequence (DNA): TGTGCCAGCAGGGCCCGGGGAGGGAAGGTCTATGGCTACACCTTC.

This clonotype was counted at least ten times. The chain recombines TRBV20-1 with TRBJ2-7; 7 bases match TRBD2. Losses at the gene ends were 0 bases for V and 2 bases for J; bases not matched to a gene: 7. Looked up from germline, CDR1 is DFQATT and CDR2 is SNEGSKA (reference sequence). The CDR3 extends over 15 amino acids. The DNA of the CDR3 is TGCAGTGCTAGAGATGGGGGGGAGGCCCCCTACGAGCAGTACTTC. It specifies CSARDGGEAPYEQYF.

In DNA, the CDR3 is TGTGCCAGTAGTATCCAGGGTGCGAATGAGCAGTTCTTC. Protein sequence: CASSIQGANEQFF. The V gene is TRBV19, the J gene TRBJ2-1; TRBD1 might be the D (5 bases). Germline loops: CDR1 LNHDA, CDR2 SQIVND (reference sequence). V was trimmed by 3 bases and J by 7 bases, leaving 10 bases between them. The CDR3 is 13 residues long.

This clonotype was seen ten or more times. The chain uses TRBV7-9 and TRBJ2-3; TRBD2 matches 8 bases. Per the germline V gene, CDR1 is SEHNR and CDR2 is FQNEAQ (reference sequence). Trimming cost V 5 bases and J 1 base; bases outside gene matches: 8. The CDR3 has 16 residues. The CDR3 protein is CASSPSWREGTDTQYF. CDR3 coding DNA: TGTGCCAGCAGCCCCAGCTGGCGGGAGGGCACAGATACGCAGTATTTT.

This chain's CDR3 is CASSQDTAGGYSYNEQFF. CDR3 bases: TGCGCCAGCAGCCAAGATACAGCGGGAGGCTACTCCTACAATGAGCAGTTCTTC. The chain combines TRBV4-3 with TRBJ2-1; 9 bases line up with TRBD2. Germline-derived CDR1 and CDR2 are LGHNA and YSLEER. The CDR3 totals 18 residues. Trimming at V came to 0 bases and at J to 0 bases, leaving 6 bases not matched to a gene.

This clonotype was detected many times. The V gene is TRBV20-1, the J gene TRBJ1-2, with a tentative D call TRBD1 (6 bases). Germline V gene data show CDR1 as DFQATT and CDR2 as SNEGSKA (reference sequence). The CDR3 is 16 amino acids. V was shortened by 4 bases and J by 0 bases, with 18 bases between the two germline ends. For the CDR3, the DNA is TGCAGTGCTACTTCACAGGGATTGGGGTCTAACTATGGCTACACCTTC. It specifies CSATSQGLGSNYGYTF.